The source of this TCR beta chain is a study of post-analysis software for immune sequencing data. Study-wide findings and caveats: Compared against controls, patients with multiple sclerosis displayed significantly lower normalized Chao1 diversity. F measure clustering grouped samples strongly by preparation batch. There were a few TRBV segments more frequent in patients than controls, and TRBV5-6, TRBV5-1 and TRBV20-1 were among them.

About this clonotype: Its antigen is currently unknown.

Germline V gene data show CDR1 as SEHNR and CDR2 as FQNEAQ (reference sequence). This CDR3 is 13 amino acids long. Unique molecular identifiers were present in the TCR beta cDNA libraries. Some 450,000 cDNA molecules were recovered from an input of about 0.9 to 10 million T cells. TCRdb re-derived calls from the PCR reads in MiXCR, one entry per CDR3 protein. The sample contains some 690,000 distinct CDR3 sequences, about 32% of which appear only once. The chain recombines TRBV7-9 with TRBJ2-5; 10 bases are shared with TRBD1. The J call may be in error: the DNA end matches TRBJ2-7 better. Sample: blood. This sequence was found in a girl between 5 and 17 years old with multiple sclerosis. CDR3 coding DNA: TGTGCCAGCAGCGGACAGGGGGGTCGCGAGCAGTACTTC. It encodes CASSGQGGREQYF.